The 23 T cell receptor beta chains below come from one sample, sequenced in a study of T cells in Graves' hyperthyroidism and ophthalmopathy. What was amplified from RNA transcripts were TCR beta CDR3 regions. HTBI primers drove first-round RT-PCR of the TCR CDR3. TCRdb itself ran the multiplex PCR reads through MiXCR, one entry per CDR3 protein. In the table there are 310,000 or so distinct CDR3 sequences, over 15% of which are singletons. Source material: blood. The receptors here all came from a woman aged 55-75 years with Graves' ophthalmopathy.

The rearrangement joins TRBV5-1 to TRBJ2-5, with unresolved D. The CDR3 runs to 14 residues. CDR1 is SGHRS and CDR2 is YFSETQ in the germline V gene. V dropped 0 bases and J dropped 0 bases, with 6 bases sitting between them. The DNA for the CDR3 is TGCGCCAGCAGCTTGGGAGTCAACCAAGAGACCCAGTACTTC. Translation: CASSLGVNQETQYF.

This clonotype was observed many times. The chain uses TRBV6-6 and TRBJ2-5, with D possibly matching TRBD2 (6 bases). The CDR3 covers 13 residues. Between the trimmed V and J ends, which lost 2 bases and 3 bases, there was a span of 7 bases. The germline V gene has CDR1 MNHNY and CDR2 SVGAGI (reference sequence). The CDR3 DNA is TGTGCCAGCAGTTACCGGAGGGAAGAGACCCAGTACTTC. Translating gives CASSYRREETQYF.

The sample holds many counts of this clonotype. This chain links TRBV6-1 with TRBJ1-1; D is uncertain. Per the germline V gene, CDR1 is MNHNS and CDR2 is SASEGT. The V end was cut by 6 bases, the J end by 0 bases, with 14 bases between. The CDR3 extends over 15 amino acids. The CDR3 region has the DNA TGTGCCAGCAGGAGGCGACCTGACATGAACACTGAAGCTTTCTTT. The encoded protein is CASRRRPDMNTEAFF.

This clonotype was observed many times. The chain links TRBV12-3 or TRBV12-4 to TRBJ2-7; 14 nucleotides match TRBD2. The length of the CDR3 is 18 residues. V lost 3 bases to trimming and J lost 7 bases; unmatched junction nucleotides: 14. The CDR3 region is CASSFREGLAGASGEQYF. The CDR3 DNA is TGTGCCAGCAGTTTCCGGGAGGGACTAGCGGGAGCTTCGGGTGAGCAGTACTTC.

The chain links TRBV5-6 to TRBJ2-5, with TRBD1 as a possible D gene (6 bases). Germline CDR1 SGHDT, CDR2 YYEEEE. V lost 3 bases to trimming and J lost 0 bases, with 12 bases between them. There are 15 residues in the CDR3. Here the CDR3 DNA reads TGTGCCAGCAGCTACATGGCAGGGGACCAAGAGACCCAGTACTTC. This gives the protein CASSYMAGDQETQYF.

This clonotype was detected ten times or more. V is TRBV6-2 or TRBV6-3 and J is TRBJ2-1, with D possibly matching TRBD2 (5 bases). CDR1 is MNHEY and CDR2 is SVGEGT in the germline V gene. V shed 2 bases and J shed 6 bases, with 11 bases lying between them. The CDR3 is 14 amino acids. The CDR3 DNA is TGTGCCAGCAGTTACGAGGGTAGCCGCAATGAGCAGTTCTTC. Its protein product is CASSYEGSRNEQFF.

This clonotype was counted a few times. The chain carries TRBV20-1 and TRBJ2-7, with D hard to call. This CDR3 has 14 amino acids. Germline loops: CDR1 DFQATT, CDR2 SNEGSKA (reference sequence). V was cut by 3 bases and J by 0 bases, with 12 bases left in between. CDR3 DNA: TGCAGTGCTAGGAACTTGACCGGCTCCTACGAGCAGTACTTC. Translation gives CSARNLTGSYEQYF.

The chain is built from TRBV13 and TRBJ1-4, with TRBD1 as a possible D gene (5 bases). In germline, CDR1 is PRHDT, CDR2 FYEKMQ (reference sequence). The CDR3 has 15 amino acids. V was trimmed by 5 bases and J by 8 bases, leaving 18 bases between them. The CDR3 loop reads CASSGSGMGGEKLFF. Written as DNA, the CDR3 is TGTGCCAGCAGCGGGTCAGGGATGGGAGGGGAAAAACTGTTTTTT.

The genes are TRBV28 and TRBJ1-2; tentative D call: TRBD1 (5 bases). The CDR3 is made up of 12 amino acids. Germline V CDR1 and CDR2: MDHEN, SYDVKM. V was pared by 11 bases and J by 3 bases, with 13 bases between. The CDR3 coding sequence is TGTGCCGCAAACGGGGCGTACTATGGCTACACCTTC. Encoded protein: CAANGAYYGYTF.

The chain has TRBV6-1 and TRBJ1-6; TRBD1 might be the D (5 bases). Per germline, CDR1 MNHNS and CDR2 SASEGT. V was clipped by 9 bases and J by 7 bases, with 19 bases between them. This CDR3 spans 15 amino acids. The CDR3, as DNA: TGTGCCAGTAAACAGGTGGGGAGATTCAATTCACCCCTCCACTTT. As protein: CASKQVGRFNSPLHF.

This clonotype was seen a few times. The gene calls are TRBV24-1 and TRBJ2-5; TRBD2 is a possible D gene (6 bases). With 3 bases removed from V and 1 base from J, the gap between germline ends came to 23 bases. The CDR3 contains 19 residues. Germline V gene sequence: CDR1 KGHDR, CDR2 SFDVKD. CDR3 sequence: CATSDVTGTQAYLQETQYF. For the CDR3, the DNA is TGTGCCACCAGTGATGTGACCGGGACTCAAGCCTACCTCCAAGAGACCCAGTACTTC.

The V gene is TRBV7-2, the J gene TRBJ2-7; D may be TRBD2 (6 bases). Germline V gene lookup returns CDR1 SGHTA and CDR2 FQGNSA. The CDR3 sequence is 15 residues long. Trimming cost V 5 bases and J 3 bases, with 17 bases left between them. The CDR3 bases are TGTGCCAGCAGCCCCCCCACCGGGACTTACTACGAGCAGTACTTC. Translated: CASSPPTGTYYEQYF. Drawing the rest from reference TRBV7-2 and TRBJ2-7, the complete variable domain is GAGVSQSPSNKVTEKGKDVELRCDPISGHTALYWYRQSLGQGLEFLIYFQGNSAPDKSGLPSDRFSAERTGGSVSTLTIQRTQQEDSAVYLCASSPPTGTYYEQYFGPGTRLTVT.

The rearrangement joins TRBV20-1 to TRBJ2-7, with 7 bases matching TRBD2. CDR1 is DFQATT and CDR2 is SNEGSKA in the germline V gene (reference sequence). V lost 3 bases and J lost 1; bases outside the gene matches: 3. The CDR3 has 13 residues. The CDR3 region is CSARAGVSYEQYF. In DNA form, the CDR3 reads TGCAGTGCTAGGGCGGGGGTTTCCTACGAGCAGTACTTC.

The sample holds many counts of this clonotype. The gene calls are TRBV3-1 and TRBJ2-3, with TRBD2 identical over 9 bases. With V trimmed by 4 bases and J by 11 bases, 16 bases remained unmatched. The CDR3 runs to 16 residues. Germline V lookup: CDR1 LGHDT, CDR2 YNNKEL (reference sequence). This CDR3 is CASSPLISGSWTGQYF. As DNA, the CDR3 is TGTGCCAGCAGCCCCCTAATTAGCGGGAGCTGGACTGGGCAGTATTTT.

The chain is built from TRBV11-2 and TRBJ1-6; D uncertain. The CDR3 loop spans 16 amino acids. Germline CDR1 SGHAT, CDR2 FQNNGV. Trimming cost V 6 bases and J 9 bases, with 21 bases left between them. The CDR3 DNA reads TGTGCCAGCAGTGATGGGTGGGCGTTCGGGGTTTCACCCCTCCACTTT. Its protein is CASSDGWAFGVSPLHF.

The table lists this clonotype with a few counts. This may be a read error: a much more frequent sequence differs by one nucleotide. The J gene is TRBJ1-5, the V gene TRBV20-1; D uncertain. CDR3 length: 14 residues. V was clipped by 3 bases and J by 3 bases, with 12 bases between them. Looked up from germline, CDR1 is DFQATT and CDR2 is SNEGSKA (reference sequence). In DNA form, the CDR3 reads TGCAGTGCTAGTGCCTACTCGGTCAATCAGCCCCAGCATTTT. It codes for CSASAYSVNQPQHF.

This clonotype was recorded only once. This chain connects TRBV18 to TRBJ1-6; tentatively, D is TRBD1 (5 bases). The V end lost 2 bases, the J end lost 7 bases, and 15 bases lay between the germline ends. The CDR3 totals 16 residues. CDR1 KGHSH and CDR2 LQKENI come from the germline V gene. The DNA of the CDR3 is TGTGCCAGCTCACCAGTCAGGGATATACGGAATTCACCCCTCCACTTT. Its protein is CASSPVRDIRNSPLHF.

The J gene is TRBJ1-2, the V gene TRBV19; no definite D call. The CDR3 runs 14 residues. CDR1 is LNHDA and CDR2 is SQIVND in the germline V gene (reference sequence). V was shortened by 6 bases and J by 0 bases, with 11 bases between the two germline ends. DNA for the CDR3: TGTGCCAGTAGCCCCTCTAGTGCTAACTATGGCTACACCTTC. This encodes CASSPSSANYGYTF. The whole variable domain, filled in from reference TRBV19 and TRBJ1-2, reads DGGITQSPKYLFRKEGQNVTLSCEQNLNHDAMYWYRQDPGQGLRLIYYSQIVNDFQKGDIAEGYSVSREKKESFPLTVTSAQKNPTAFYLCASSPSSANYGYTFGSGTRLTVV.

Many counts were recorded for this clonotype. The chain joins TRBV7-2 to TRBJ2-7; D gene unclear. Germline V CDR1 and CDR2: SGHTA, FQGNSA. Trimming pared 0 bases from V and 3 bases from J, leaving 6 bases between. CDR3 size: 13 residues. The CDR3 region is CASSLARFYEQYF. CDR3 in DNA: TGTGCCAGCAGCTTAGCGCGCTTCTACGAGCAGTACTTC.

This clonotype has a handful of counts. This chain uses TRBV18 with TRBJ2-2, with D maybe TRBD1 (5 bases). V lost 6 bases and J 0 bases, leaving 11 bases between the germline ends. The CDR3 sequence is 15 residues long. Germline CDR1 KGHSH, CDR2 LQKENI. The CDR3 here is CASSLDRTNTGELFF. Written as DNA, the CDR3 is TGTGCCAGCTCCCTCGACAGAACGAACACCGGGGAGCTGTTTTTT.

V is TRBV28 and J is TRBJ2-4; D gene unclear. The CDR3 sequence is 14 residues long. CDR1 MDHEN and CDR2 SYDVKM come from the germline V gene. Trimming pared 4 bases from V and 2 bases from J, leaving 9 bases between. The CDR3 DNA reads TGTGCCAGCAGTTCGGGCGATACCAAAAACATTCAGTACTTC. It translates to CASSSGDTKNIQYF.

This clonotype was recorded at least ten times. The CDR3 reads CASSLAGVFFNEQFF. DNA for the CDR3: TGTGCCAGCAGTTTGGCGGGAGTGTTCTTCAATGAGCAGTTCTTC. The V gene is TRBV28, the J gene TRBJ2-1; TRBD2 matches at 7 bases. The CDR3 length is 15 residues. CDR1 and CDR2 from the germline V gene are MDHEN and SYDVKM. The trim removed 3 bases at V and 6 bases at J, leaving 8 bases unmatched.

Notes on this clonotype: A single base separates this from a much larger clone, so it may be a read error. CDR3 DNA: TGCGCCAGCAGGGACCTCGACACCGTGGAGCTGTTTTTT. Residues: CASRDLDTVELFF. The J gene is TRBJ2-2, the V gene TRBV5-1; D not resolved. CDR3 length equals 13 residues. Germline lookup yields CDR1 SGHRS and CDR2 YFSETQ. The variable domain in full, with the rest retrieved from reference TRBV5-1 and TRBJ2-2, is KAGVTQTPRYLIKTRGQQVTLSCSPISGHRSVSWYQQTPGQGLQFLFEYFSETQRNKGNFPGRFSGRQFSNSRSEMNVSTLELGDSALYLCASRDLDTVELFFGEGSRLTVL.